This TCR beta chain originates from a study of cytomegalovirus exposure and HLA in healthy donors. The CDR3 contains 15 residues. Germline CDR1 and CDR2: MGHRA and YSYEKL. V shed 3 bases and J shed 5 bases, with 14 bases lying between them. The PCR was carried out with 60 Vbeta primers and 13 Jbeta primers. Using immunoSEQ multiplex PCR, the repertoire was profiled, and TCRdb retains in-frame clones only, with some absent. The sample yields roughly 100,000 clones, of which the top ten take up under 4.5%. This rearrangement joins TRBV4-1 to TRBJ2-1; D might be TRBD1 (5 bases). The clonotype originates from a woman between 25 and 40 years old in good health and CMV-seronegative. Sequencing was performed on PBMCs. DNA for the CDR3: TGCGCCAGCAGCCATAATGCAGGGTTCGACAATGAGCAGTTCTTC. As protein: CASSHNAGFDNEQFF.